This T cell receptor (beta chain) derives from a study of T cell repertoires in cytomegalovirus infection. About the study: Recently identified HLA-C-restricted CMV epitopes were among the peptides used.

Study-level findings and limits: Across the ex vivo response, the dominant clonotypes were HLA-C-restricted CMV-specific TCR beta clonotypes.

Using its own MiXCR run on the reads, TCRdb lists one record per CDR3 protein. The repertoire holds hundreds of thousands of distinct CDR3 sequences, with around 30% as singletons. The germline V and J ends were trimmed by 3 bases and 0 bases, with 18 bases remaining between them. Germline CDR1 LNHDA, CDR2 SQIVND (reference sequence). The CDR3 is 17 residues long. Of note for this clonotype: As yet, its antigen is unknown.

This receptor was obtained from a human donor in good health (CMV status not recorded). Some clones in this sample may be carry-over from other donors' samples. The sequences come from cultured PBMCs, collected from culture after CMV antigen stimulation. The V gene is TRBV19, the J gene TRBJ2-7; perhaps TRBD1 as D (5 bases). The CDR3 DNA is TGTGCCAGTAGTATCGGTCCAGGGCGAGCAACCTCCTACGAGCAGTACTTC. Amino acid sequence: CASSIGPGRATSYEQYF.